This T cell receptor (beta chain) was obtained from a study of T-cell memory formation after mild COVID-19. Concerning this clonotype: No antigen is known for it.

The 5'RACE method, run with constant-segment primers, produced TCR alpha and TCR beta cDNA libraries (carrying sample barcodes and UMIs). TCRdb re-derived calls from the 5' RACE reads in MiXCR, one entry per CDR3 protein. The sample lists 200,000 to 300,000 distinct CDR3 sequences, 15% to 20% occurring once. Study results and limitations: Certain responding clones were present in pre-infection memory, suggesting participation of cross-reactive memory.

V gave up 3 bases and J gave up 4 bases, with 11 bases separating them. CDR1 is WNHNN and CDR2 is SYGVQD in the germline V gene (reference sequence). The CDR3 length is 14 residues. The sequenced sample was PBMCs or a T cell subset sorted from them (not recorded which). The sequence was obtained from a man younger than 30 who had mild COVID-19 (a few samples of this study predate the infection). Cell type and time point are not known. The chain uses TRBV10-1 and TRBJ2-3; D may be TRBD1 (7 bases). CDR3 residues: CASSDDREADTQYF. The DNA of the CDR3 is TGCGCCAGCAGTGACGACAGGGAGGCAGATACGCAGTATTTT.